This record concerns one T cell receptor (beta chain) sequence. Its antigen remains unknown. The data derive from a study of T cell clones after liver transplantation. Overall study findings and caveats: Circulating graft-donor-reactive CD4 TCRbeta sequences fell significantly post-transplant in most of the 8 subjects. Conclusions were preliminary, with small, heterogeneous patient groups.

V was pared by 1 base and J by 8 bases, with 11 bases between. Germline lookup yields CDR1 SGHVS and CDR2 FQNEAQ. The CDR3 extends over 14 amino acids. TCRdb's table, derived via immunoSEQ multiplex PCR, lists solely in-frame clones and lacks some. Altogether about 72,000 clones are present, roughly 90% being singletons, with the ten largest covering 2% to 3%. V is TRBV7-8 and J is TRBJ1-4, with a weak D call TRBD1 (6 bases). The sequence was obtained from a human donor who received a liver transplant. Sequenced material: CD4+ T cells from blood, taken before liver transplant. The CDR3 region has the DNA TGTGCCAGCAGCTTAGGTCACAGGGAGGAAAAACTGTTTTTT. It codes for CASSLGHREEKLFF.